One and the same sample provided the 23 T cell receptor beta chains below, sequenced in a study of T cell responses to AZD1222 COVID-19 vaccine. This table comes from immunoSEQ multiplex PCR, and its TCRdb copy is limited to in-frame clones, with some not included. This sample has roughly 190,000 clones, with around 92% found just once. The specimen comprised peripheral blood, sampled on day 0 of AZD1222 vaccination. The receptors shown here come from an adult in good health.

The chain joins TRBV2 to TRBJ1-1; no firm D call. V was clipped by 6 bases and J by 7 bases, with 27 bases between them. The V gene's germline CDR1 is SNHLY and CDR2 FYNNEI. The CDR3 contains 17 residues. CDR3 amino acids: CASRRGIRAPTGGEAFF. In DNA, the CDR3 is TGTGCCAGCAGGAGAGGCATTAGGGCGCCGACGGGTGGTGAAGCTTTCTTT.

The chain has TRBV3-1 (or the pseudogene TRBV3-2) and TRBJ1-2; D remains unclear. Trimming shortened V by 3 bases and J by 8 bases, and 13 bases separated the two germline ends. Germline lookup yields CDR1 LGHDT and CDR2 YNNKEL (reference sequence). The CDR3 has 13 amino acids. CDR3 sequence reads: CASSQVTSGGYTF. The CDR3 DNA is TGTGCCAGCAGCCAGGTCACTTCTGGAGGCTACACCTTC.

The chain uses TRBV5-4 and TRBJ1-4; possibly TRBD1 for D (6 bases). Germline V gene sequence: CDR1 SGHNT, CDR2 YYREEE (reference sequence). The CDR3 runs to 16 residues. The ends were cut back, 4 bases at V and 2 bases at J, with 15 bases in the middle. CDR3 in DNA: TGTGCCAGCAGCCGAAACTTGGGGGGCACTAATGAAAAACTGTTTTTT. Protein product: CASSRNLGGTNEKLFF.

Here the CDR3 DNA reads TGTGCCAGCCCTTATACGGGACAGGGGGCCTCTGGCTACACCTTC. Protein: CASPYTGQGASGYTF. The rearrangement links TRBV6-5 to TRBJ1-2; 12 bases match TRBD1. The trim removed 8 bases at V and 7 bases at J, leaving 11 bases unmatched. There are 15 residues in the CDR3. Germline V gene sequence: CDR1 MNHEY, CDR2 SVGAGI.

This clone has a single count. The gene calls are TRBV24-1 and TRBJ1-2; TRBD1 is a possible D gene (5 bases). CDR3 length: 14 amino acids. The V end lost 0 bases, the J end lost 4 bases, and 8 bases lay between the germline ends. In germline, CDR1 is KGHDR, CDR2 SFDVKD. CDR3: CATSDLDSRYGYTF. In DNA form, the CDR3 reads TGTGCCACCAGTGATTTGGACAGTCGCTATGGCTACACCTTC.

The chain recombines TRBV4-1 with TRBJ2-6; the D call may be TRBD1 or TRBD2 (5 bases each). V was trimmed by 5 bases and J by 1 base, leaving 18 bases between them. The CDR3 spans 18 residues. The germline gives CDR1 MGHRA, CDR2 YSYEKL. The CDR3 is CASSGPGPHSSGANVLTF. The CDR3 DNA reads TGCGCCAGCAGCGGACCGGGACCGCATTCGTCTGGGGCCAACGTCCTGACTTTC.

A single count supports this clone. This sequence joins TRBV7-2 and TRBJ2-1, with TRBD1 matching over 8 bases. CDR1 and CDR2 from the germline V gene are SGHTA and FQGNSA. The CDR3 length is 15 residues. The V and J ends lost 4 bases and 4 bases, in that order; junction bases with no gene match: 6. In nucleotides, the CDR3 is TGTGCCAGCAGCTATCCGGGACAGGTGTACAATGAGCAGTTCTTC. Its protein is CASSYPGQVYNEQFF.

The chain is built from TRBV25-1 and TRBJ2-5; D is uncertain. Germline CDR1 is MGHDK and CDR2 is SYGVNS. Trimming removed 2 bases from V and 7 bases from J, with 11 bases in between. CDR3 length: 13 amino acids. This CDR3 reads CASSEKGGRTQYF. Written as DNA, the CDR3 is TGTGCCAGCAGTGAAAAAGGTGGAAGGACCCAGTACTTC.

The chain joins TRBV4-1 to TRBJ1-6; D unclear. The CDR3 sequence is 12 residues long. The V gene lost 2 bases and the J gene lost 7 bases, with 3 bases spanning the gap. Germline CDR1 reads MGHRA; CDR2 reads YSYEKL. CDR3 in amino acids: CASSQTNSPLHF. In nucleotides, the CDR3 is TGCGCCAGCAGCCAAACCAATTCACCCCTCCACTTT.

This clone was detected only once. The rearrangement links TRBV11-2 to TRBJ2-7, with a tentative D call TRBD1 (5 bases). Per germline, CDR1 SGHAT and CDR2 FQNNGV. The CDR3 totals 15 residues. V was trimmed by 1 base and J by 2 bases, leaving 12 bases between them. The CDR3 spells CASSLGPGPAYEQYF. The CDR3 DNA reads TGTGCCAGCAGCTTAGGTCCAGGGCCAGCCTACGAGCAGTACTTC.

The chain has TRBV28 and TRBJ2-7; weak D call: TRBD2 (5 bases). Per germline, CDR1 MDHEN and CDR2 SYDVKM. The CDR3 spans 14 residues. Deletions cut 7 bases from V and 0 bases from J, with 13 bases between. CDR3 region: CASISSGSSYEQYF. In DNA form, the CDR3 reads TGTGCCAGCATCTCGTCGGGAAGCTCCTACGAGCAGTACTTC.

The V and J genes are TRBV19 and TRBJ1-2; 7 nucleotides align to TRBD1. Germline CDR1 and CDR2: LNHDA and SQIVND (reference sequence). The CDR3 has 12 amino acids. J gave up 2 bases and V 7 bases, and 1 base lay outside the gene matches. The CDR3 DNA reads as TGTGCCAGTAAACAGGGGAACTATGGCTACACCTTC. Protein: CASKQGNYGYTF. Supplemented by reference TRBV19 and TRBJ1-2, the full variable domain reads DGGITQSPKYLFRKEGQNVTLSCEQNLNHDAMYWYRQDPGQGLRLIYYSQIVNDFQKGDIAEGYSVSREKKESFPLTVTSAQKNPTAFYLCASKQGNYGYTFGSGTRLTVV.

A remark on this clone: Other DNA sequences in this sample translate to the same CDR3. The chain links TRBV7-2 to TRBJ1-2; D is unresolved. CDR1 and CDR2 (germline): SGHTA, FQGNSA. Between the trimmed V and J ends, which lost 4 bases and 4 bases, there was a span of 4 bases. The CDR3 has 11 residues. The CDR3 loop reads CASSSSYGYTF. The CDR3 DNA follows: TGTGCCAGCAGCTCATCCTATGGCTACACCTTC. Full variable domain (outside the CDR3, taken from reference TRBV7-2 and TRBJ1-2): GAGVSQSPSNKVTEKGKDVELRCDPISGHTALYWYRQSLGQGLEFLIYFQGNSAPDKSGLPSDRFSAERTGGSVSTLTIQRTQQEDSAVYLCASSSSYGYTFGSGTRLTVV.

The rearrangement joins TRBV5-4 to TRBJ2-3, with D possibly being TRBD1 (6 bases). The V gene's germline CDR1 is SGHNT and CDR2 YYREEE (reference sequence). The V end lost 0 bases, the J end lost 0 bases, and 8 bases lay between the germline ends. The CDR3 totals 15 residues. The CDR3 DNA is TGTGCCAGCAGCTTGGAAAGGGGGAGCACAGATACGCAGTATTTT. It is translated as CASSLERGSTDTQYF.

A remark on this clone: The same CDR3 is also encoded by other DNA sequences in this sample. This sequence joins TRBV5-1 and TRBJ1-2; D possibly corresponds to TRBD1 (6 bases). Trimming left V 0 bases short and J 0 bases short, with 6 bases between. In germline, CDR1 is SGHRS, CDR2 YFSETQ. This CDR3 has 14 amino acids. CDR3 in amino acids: CASSLGQANYGYTF. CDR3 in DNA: TGCGCCAGCAGCTTGGGACAGGCTAACTATGGCTACACCTTC.

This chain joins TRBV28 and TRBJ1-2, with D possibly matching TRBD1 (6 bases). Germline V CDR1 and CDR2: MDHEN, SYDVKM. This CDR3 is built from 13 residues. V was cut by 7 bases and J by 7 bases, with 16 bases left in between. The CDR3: CASIQRGGGGYTF. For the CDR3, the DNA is TGTGCCAGCATACAAAGGGGGGGCGGTGGCTACACCTTC.

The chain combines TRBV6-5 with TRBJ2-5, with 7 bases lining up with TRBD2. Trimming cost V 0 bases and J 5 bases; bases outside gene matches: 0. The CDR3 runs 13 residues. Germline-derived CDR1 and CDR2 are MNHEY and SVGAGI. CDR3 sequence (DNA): TGTGCCAGCAGTTACTCGGGGGGGGAGACCCAGTACTTC. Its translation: CASSYSGGETQYF.

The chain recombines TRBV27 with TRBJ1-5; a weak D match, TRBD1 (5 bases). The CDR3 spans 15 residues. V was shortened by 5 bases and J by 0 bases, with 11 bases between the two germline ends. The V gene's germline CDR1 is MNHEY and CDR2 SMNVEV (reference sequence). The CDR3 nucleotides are TGTGCCAGCAGTACCCAGGGATATAGCAATCAGCCCCAGCATTTT. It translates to CASSTQGYSNQPQHF.

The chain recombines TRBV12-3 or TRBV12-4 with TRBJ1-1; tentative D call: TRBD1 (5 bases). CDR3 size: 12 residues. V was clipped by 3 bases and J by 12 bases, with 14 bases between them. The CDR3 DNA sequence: TGTGCCAGCAGTTTGCGTGCAGGGCTGACTTTCTTT. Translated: CASSLRAGLTFF.

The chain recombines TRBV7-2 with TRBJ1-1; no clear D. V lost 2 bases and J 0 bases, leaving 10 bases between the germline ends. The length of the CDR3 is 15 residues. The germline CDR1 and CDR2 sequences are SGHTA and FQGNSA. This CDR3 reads CASSLWSRMNTEAFF. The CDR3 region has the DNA TGTGCCAGCAGCTTATGGAGTCGCATGAACACTGAAGCTTTCTTT. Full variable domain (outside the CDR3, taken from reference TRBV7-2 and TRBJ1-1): GAGVSQSPSNKVTEKGKDVELRCDPISGHTALYWYRQSLGQGLEFLIYFQGNSAPDKSGLPSDRFSAERTGGSVSTLTIQRTQQEDSAVYLCASSLWSRMNTEAFFGQGTRLTVV.

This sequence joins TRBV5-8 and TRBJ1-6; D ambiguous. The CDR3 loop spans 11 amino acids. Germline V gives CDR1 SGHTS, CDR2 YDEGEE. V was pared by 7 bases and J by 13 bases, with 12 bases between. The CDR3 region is CASLSLGPLHF. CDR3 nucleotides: TGTGCCAGCCTGTCATTGGGGCCCCTCCACTTT.

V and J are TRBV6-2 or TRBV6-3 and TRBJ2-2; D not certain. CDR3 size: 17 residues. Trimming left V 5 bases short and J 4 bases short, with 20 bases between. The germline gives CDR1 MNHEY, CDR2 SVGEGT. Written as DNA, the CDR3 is TGTGCCAGCAGTCGCTTCGGGCCTTTGGGTAGCACCGGGGAGCTGTTTTTT. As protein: CASSRFGPLGSTGELFF.

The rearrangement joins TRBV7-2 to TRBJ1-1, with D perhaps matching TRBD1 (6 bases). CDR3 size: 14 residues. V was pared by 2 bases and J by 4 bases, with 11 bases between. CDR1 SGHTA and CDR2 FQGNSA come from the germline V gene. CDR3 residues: CASSLTQGSTEAFF. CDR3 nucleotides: TGTGCCAGCAGCTTAACCCAGGGGAGCACTGAAGCTTTCTTT. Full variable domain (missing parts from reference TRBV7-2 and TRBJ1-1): GAGVSQSPSNKVTEKGKDVELRCDPISGHTALYWYRQSLGQGLEFLIYFQGNSAPDKSGLPSDRFSAERTGGSVSTLTIQRTQQEDSAVYLCASSLTQGSTEAFFGQGTRLTVV.